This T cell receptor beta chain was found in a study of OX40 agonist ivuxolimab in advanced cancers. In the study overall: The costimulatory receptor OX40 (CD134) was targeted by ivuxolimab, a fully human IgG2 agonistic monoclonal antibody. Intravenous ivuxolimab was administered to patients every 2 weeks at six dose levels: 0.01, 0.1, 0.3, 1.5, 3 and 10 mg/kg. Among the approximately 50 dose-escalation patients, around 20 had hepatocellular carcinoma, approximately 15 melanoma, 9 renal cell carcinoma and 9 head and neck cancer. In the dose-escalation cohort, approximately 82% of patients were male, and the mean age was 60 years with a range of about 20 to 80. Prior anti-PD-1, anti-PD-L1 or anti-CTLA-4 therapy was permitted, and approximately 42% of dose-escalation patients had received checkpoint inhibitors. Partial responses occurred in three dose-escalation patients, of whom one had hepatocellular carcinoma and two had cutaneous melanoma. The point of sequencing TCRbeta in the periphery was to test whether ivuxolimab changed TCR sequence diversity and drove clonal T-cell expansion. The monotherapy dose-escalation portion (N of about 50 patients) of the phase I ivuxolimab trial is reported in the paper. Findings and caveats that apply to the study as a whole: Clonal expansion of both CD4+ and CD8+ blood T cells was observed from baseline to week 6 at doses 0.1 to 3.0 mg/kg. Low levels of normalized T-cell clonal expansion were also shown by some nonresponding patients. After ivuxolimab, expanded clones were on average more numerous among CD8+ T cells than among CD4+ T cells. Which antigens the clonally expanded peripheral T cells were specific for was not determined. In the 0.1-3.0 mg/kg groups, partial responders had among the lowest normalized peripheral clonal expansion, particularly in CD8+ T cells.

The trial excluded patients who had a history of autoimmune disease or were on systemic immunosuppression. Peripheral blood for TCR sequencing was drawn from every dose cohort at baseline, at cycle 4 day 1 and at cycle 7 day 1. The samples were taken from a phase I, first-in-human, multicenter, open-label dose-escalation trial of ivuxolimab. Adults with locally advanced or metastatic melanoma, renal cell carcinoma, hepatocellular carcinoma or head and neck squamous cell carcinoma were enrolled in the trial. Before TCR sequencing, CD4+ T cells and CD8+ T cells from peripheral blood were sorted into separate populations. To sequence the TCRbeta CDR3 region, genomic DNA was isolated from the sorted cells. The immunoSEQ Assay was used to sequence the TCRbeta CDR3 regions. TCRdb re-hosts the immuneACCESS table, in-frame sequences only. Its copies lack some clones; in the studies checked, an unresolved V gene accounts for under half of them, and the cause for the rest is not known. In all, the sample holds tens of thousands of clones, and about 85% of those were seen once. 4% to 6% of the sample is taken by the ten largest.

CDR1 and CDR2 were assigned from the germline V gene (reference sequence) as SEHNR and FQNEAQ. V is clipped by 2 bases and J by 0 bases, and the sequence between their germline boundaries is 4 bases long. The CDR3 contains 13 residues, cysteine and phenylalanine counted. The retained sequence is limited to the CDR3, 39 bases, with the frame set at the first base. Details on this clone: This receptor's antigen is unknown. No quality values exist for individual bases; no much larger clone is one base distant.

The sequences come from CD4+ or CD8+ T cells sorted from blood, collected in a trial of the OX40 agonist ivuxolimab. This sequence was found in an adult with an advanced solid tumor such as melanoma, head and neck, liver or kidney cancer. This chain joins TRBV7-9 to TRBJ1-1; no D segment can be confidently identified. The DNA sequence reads TGTGCCAGCAGCTTACAGATGAACACTGAAGCTTTCTTT. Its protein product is CASSLQMNTEAFF.